The TCR beta chain under discussion was sequenced for a study of blood T cell repertoires in COVID-19. Study as a whole: Both acute and convalescent COVID-19 samples were obtained from the United States, Italy and Spain. T cells, B-cell-depleted T cells, or PBMCs supplied cDNA or gDNA.

Germline V gives CDR1 SNHLY, CDR2 FYNNEI. The CDR3 is 15 residues long. V lost 2 bases, J lost 2 bases, and 12 bases lay in between. Original methodology: Counts of nucleated cells, estimated from reference gene primer amplification, were obtained. Using immunoSEQ multiplex PCR, the repertoire was profiled, and TCRdb retains in-frame clones only, with some absent. That table is the source of V, J and clone size, and D and trimming were worked out from the DNA. The table includes a few hundred thousand clones, approximately 83% detected once. Grouping used clinical history reported by participants in a survey and questionnaire.

The sequencing input was PBMCs or T cells enriched from blood (not recorded which). This TCR came from a woman aged 60-75 years who had recovered from COVID-19. The V call is TRBV2, the J call TRBJ1-2; TRBD1 might be the D (5 bases). Here the CDR3 DNA reads TGTGCCAGCAGTGAAAGGGGCCACGGGAACTATGGCTACACCTTC. The encoded protein is CASSERGHGNYGYTF.